This T cell receptor (beta chain) is from a study of blood T cells in healthy people across ages. Using a J-beta primer mix together with a sample-barcoded 5' primer, a second PCR was run for about 6 to 11 cycles. TCRdb ran MiXCR on the 5' RACE reads and lists one entry per CDR3 protein. The table records 450,000 to 650,000 distinct CDR3 sequences, 24% of them present only once. The V and J ends lost 5 bases and 0 bases respectively, with 11 bases between them. In germline, CDR1 is SEHNR, CDR2 FQNEAQ (reference sequence). There are 15 residues in the CDR3. This clonotype showed up just a few times. These records were also assigned to another study, of T cells of mothers and their children.

The gene calls are TRBV7-9 and TRBJ2-1; D is uncertain. The sequenced material came from blood. The clonotype was recovered from a boy aged 5-17 years in good health. In DNA form, the CDR3 reads TGTGCCAGCAGCCCGCACTACCTCTCCTACAATGAGCAGTTCTTC. Encoded protein: CASSPHYLSYNEQFF.